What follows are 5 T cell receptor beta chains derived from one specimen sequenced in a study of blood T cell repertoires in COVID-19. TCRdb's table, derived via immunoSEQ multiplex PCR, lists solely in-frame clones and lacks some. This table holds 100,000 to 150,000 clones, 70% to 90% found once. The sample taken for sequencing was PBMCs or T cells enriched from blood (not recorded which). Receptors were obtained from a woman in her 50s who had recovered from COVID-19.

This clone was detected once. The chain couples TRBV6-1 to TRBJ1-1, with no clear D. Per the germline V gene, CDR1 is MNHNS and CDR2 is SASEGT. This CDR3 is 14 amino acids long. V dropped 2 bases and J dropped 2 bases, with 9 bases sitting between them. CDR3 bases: TGTGCCAGCAGTGAACGGGAGTTAAACACTGAAGCTTTCTTT. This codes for CASSERELNTEAFF.

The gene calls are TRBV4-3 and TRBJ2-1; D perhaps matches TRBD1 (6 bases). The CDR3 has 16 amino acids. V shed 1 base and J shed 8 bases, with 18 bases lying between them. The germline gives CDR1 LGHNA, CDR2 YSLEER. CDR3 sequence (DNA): TGCGCCAGCAGCCAAGGCGGAGACAGGTTCTCTCATGAGCAGTTCTTC. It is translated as CASSQGGDRFSHEQFF.

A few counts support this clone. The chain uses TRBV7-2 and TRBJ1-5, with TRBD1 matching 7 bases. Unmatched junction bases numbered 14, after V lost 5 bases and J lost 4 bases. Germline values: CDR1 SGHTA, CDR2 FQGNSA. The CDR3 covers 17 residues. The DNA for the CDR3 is TGTGCCAGCAGCACCCTTTCCGGGACAGCCGTTAATCAGCCCCAGCATTTT. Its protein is CASSTLSGTAVNQPQHF.

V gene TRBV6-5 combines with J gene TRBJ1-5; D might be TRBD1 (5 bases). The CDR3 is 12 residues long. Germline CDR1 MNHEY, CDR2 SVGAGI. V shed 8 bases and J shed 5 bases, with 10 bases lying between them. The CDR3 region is CASEKGDQPQHF. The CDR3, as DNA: TGTGCCAGCGAAAAAGGGGATCAGCCCCAGCATTTT.

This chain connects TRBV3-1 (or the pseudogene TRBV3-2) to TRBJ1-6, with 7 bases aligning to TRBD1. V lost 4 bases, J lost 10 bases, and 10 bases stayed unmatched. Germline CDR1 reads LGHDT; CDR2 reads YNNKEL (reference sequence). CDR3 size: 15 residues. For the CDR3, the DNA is TGTGCCAGCAGCCTCCACGGACAGGAGTACTCACCCCTCCACTTT. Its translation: CASSLHGQEYSPLHF.